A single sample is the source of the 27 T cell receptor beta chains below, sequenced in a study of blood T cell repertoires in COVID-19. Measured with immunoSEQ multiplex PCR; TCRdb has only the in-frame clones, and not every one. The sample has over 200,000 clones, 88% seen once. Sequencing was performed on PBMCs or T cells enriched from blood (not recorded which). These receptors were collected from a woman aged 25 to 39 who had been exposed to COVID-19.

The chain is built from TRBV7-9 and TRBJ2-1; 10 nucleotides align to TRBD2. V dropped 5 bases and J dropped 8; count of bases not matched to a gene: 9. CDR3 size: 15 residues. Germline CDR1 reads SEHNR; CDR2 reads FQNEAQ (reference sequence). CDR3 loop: CASSPSSGGRYEQFF. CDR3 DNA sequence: TGTGCCAGCAGCCCGTCTAGCGGGGGCCGATATGAGCAGTTCTTC.

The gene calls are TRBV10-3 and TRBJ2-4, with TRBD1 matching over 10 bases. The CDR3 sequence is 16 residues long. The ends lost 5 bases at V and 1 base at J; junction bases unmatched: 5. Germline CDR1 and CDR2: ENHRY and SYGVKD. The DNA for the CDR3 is TGTGCCATCAGTATAGGACAGGGGGGGGCCAAAAACATTCAGTACTTC. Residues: CAISIGQGGAKNIQYF.

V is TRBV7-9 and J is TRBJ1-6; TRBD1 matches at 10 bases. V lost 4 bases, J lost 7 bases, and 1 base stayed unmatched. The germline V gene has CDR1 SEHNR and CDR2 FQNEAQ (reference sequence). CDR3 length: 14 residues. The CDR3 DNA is TGTGCCAGCAGCTCGGGACAGGGGAATTCACCCCTCCACTTT. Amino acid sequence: CASSSGQGNSPLHF.

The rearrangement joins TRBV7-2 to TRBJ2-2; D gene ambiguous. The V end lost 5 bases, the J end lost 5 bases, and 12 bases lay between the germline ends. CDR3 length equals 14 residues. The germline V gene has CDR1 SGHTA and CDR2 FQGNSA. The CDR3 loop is CASSVKPRTGELFF. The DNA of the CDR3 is TGTGCCAGCAGCGTGAAGCCAAGAACCGGGGAGCTGTTTTTT. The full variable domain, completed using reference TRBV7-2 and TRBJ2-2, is GAGVSQSPSNKVTEKGKDVELRCDPISGHTALYWYRQSLGQGLEFLIYFQGNSAPDKSGLPSDRFSAERTGGSVSTLTIQRTQQEDSAVYLCASSVKPRTGELFFGEGSRLTVL.

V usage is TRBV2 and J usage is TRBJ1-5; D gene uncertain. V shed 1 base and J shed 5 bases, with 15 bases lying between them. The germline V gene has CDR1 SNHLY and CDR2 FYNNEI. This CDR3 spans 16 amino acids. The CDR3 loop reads CASSEDLVRAYQPQHF. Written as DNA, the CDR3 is TGTGCCAGCAGTGAAGATTTAGTGAGGGCGTATCAGCCCCAGCATTTT.

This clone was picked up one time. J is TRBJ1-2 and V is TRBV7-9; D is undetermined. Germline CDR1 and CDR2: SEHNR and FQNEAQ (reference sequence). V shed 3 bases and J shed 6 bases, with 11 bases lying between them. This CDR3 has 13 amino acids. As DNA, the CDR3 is TGTGCCAGCAGCTTTAGTTTTCAACATGGCTACACCTTC. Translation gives CASSFSFQHGYTF.

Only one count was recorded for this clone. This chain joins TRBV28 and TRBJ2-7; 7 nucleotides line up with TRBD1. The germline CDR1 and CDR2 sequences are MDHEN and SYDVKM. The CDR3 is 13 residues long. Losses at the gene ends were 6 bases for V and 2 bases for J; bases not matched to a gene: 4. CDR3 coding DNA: TGTGCCAGCAGACGACAGGGAACCTACGAGCAGTACTTC. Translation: CASRRQGTYEQYF.

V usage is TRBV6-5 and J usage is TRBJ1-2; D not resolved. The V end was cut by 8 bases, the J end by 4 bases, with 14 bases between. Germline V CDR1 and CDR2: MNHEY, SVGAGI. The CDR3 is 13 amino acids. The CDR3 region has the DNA TGTGCCAGCTCTCCGGAAGGAGCCTATGGCTACACCTTC. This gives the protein CASSPEGAYGYTF.

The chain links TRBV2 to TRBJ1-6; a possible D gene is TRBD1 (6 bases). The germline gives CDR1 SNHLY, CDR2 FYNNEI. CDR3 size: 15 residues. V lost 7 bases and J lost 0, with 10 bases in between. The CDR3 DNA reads TGTGCCAGCAAGGGGGGGAGCTCCTATAATTCACCCCTCCACTTT. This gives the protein CASKGGSSYNSPLHF.

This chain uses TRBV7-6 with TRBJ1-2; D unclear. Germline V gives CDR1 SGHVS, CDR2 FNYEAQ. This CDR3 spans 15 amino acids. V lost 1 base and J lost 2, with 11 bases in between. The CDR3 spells CASSLDHRGNYGYTF. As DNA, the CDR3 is TGTGCCAGCAGCTTAGACCATCGGGGAAACTATGGCTACACCTTC.

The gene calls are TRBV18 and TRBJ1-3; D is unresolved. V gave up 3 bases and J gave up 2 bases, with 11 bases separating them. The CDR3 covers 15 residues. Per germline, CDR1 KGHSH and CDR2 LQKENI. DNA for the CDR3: TGTGCCAGCTCACCGCTAGAGGGTACTGGAAACACCATATATTTT. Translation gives CASSPLEGTGNTIYF. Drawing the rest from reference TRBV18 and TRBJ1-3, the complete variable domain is NAGVMQNPRHLVRRRGQEARLRCSPMKGHSHVYWYRQLPEEGLKFMVYLQKENIIDESGMPKERFSAEFPKEGPSILRIQQVVRGDSAAYFCASSPLEGTGNTIYFGEGSWLTVV.

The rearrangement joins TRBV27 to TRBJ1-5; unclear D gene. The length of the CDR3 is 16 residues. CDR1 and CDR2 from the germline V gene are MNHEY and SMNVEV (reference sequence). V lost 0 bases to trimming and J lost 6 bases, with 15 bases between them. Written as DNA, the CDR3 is TGTGCCAGCAGTTTATCAGGCATCCGACGGGGTCAGCCCCAGCATTTT. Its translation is CASSLSGIRRGQPQHF.

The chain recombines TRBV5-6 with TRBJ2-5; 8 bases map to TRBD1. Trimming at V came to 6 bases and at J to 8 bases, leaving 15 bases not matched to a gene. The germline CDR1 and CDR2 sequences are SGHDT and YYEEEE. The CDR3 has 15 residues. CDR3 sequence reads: CASTLGTGTLLTQYF. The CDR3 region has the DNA TGTGCCAGCACTTTGGGGACAGGCACTCTCCTAACCCAGTACTTC.

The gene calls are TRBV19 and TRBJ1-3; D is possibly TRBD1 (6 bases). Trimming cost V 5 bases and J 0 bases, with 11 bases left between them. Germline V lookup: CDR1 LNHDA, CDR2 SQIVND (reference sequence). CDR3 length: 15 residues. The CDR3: CASSFTGLSGNTIYF. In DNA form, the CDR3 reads TGTGCCAGTAGTTTTACAGGGCTCTCTGGAAACACCATATATTTT.

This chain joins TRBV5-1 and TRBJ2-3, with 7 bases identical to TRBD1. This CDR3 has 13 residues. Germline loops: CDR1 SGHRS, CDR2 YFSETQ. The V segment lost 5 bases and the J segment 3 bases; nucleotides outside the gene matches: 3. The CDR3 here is CASSRGPTDTQYF. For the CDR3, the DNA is TGCGCCAGCAGTAGGGGGCCAACAGATACGCAGTATTTT.

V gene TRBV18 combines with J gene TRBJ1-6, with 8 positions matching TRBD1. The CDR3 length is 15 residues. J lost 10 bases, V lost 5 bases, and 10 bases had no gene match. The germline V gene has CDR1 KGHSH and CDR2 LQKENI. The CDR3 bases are TGTGCCAGCTCAAGAGGACAGGGAAGAGGATCACCCCTCCACTTT. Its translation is CASSRGQGRGSPLHF.

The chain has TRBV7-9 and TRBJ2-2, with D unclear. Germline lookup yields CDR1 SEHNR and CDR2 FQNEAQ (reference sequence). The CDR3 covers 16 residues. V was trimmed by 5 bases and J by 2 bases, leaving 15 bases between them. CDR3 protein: CASSNQLEFNTGELFF. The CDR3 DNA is TGTGCCAGCAGCAACCAATTAGAGTTTAACACCGGGGAGCTGTTTTTT.

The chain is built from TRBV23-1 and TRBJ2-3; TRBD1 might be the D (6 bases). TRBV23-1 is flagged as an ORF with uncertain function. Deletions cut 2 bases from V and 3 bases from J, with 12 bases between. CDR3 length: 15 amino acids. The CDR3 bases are TGCGCCAGCAGTCAAGCAGGAAGGGGGACAGATACGCAGTATTTT. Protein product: CASSQAGRGTDTQYF.

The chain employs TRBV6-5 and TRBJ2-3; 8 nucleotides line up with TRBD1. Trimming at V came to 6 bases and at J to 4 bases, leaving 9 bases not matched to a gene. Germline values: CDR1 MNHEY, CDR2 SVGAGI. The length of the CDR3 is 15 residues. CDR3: CASSETGVIADTQYF. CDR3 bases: TGTGCCAGCAGCGAGACAGGGGTTATTGCAGATACGCAGTATTTT.

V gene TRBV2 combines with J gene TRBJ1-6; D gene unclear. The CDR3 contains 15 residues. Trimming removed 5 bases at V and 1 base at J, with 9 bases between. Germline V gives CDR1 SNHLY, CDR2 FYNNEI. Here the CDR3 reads CASSLTASYNSPLHF. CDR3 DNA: TGTGCCAGCAGTTTAACAGCATCCTATAATTCACCCCTCCACTTT.

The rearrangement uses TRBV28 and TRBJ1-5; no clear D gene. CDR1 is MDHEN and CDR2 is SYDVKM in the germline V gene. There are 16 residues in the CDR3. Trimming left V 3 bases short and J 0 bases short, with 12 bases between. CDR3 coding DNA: TGTGCCAGCAGTTTTATGGGCAGGCGTAGCAATCAGCCCCAGCATTTT. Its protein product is CASSFMGRRSNQPQHF.

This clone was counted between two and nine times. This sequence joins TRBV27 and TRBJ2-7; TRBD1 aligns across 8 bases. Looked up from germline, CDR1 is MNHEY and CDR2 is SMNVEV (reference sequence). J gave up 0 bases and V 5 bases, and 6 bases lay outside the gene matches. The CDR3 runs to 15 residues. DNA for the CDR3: TGTGCCAGCAGTGGGACAGGTACCAGCTCCTACGAGCAGTACTTC. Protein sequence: CASSGTGTSSYEQYF.

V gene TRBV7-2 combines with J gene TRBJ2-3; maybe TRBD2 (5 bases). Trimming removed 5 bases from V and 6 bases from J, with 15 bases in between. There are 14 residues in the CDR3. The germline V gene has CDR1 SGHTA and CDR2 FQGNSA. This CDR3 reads CASSPNGILDTQYF. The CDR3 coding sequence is TGTGCCAGCAGCCCCAACGGGATATTGGATACGCAGTATTTT.

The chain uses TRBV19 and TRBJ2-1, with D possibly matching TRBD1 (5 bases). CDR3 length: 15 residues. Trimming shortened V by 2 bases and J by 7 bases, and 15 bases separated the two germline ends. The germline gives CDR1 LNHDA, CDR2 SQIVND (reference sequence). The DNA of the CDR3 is TGTGCCAGTAGTATACAGGGAAGAATCTATAATGAGCAGTTCTTC. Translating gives CASSIQGRIYNEQFF. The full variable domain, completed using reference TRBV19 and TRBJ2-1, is DGGITQSPKYLFRKEGQNVTLSCEQNLNHDAMYWYRQDPGQGLRLIYYSQIVNDFQKGDIAEGYSVSREKKESFPLTVTSAQKNPTAFYLCASSIQGRIYNEQFFGPGTRLTVL.

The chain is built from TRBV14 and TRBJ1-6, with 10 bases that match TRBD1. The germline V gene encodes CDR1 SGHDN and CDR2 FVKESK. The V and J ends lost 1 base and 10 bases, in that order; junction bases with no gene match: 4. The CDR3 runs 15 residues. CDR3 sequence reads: CASSQGQGADSPLHF. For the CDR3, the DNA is TGTGCCAGCAGCCAAGGACAGGGGGCAGACTCACCCCTCCACTTT.

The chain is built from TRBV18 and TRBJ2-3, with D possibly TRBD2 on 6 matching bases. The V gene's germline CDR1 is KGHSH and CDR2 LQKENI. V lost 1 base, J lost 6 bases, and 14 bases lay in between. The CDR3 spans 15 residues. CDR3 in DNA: TGTGCCAGCTCACCACGGGTGCGGGATTCTGATACGCAGTATTTT. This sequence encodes CASSPRVRDSDTQYF.

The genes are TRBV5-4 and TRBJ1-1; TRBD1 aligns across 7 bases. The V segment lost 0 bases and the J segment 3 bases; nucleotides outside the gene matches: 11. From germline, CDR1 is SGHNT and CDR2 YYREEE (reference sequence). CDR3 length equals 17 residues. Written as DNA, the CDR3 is TGTGCCAGCAGCTTGGGCACAGGGGTGAGGTTAGACACTGAAGCTTTCTTT. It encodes CASSLGTGVRLDTEAFF.